The 14 T cell receptor beta chains listed next were all sequenced from one sample in a study of CXCR3-negative and CXCR3-positive naive CD8 T cells. The authors made the TRB cDNA libraries by 5' RACE using UMI labels. TCRdb reprocessed the 5' RACE reads and keeps a single row for each CDR3 protein, giving no DNA. The sample includes about 5,800 distinct CDR3 sequences. The sample consisted of naive CXCR3- CD8+ T cells from blood. The subset: CD45RO-CCR7+CD27+CD95- naive CD8+ T cells lacking CXCR3 (TNR3-). These receptors were taken from a human donor in good health. Some clones in this sample may be carry-over from other donors' samples.

J is TRBJ2-1 and V is TRBV5-1; the D call from TCRdb, TRBD2, cannot be confirmed without DNA. This CDR3 spans 17 amino acids. The germline V gene encodes CDR1 SGHRS and CDR2 YFSETQ. Here the CDR3 reads CASSGQRTSGVYNEQFF.

The rearrangement uses TRBV29-1 and TRBJ1-4; the D call from TCRdb, TRBD1, cannot be confirmed without DNA. CDR1 is SQVTM and CDR2 is ANQGSEA in the germline V gene. This CDR3 is built from 16 residues. This CDR3 reads CSVEDSQDRTNEKLFF.

This clonotype registers medium-sized (0.01 to 0.1%) by frequency. This chain links TRBV29-1 with TRBJ2-7; the TRBD1 assignment by TCRdb is unverifiable without DNA. This CDR3 has 15 residues. The germline V gene has CDR1 SQVTM and CDR2 ANQGSEA. The CDR3 region is CSVEGRGQGSYEQYF.

In terms of frequency, this clonotype is medium-sized. The chain employs TRBV6-1 and TRBJ2-4; as DNA is missing, the TRBD2 call by TCRdb cannot be tested. Germline lookup yields CDR1 MNHNS and CDR2 SASEGT. This CDR3 is 14 amino acids long. This CDR3 reads CASIVAGAKNIQYF.

The chain is built from TRBV10-3 and TRBJ2-3; TCRdb reports TRBD2, a call that lacks DNA to check it against. This CDR3 is built from 16 residues. Germline loops: CDR1 ENHRY, CDR2 SYGVKD. CDR3 amino acids: CAISETSGSHVDTQYF.

The genes are TRBV23-1 and TRBJ2-7; there is no DNA to check the TCRdb D call of TRBD2. TRBV23-1 has ORF status, its function being uncertain. The CDR3 contains 15 residues. This CDR3 reads CASSDGTSGGYEQYF.

The chain is built from TRBV7-2 and TRBJ1-1. The CDR3 has 14 residues. Germline V CDR1 and CDR2: SGHTA, FQGNSA. The CDR3 region is CASSLGGRNTEAFF.

This rearrangement joins TRBV27 to TRBJ1-3; TCRdb lists TRBD1, though no DNA is available to test this call. The CDR3 loop spans 14 amino acids. Germline V lookup: CDR1 MNHEY, CDR2 SMNVEV (reference sequence). The chain's CDR3 is CASSSGTGVNTIYF.

By frequency, this clonotype is medium-sized (0.01 to 0.1%). CDR3 sequence: CASSPRTSSYEQYF. The chain combines TRBV7-8 with TRBJ2-7; checking the TCRdb D call of TRBD2 is not possible without DNA. Germline lookup yields CDR1 SGHVS and CDR2 FQNEAQ. The CDR3 totals 14 residues.

The chain has TRBV29-1 and TRBJ1-4; TCRdb returns TRBD1, unconfirmable since there is no DNA. The CDR3 has 12 residues. CDR1 is SQVTM and CDR2 is ANQGSEA in the germline V gene. This CDR3 is CSVQQGLEKLFF.

V and J are TRBV7-6 and TRBJ1-1; TCRdb's D call, TRBD1, is unchecked because there is no DNA. This CDR3 is built from 14 residues. The germline V gene encodes CDR1 SGHVS and CDR2 FNYEAQ. CDR3 sequence reads: CASSFWGQNTEAFF.

V gene TRBV5-1 combines with J gene TRBJ2-3; lacking DNA, the TRBD2 call made by TCRdb goes unchecked. The CDR3 totals 19 residues. Germline CDR1 reads SGHRS; CDR2 reads YFSETQ. This CDR3 is CASSLAAGGRSARTDTQYF.

This rearrangement joins TRBV25-1 to TRBJ1-1. Germline CDR1 reads MGHDK; CDR2 reads SYGVNS. The CDR3 is made up of 15 amino acids. The CDR3 is CASSEFFSSGLDAFF.

This sequence joins TRBV6-6 and TRBJ2-1; TCRdb's assignment of TRBD2 cannot be checked, as there is no DNA. CDR3 length: 15 residues. Germline lookup yields CDR1 MNHNY and CDR2 SVGAGI (reference sequence). CDR3 loop: CASSGLAGEEDEQFF.